This T cell receptor (beta chain) was sequenced in a study of T cell repertoires in cytomegalovirus infection. Overall study context: CMV epitopes, recently identified HLA-C-restricted and well-studied HLA-B-restricted, were used. General study points: Cumulative public TCR beta family frequency identified CMV carriers with the relevant HLA.

A remark on this clonotype: Antigen unknown.

From the reads, TCRdb called clonotypes with MiXCR, one entry per CDR3 protein. The sample consists of some 920,000 distinct CDR3 sequences, roughly 30% of them appearing once. The input for sequencing was cultured CD8+ T cells from PBMCs, taken from culture after CMV antigen stimulation. The sequence derives from a human donor in good health (CMV status not recorded). Some clones in this sample may be carry-over from other donors' samples.

The DNA of the CDR3 is TGTGCCAGCAGTCCCATCGGACAGGGTCGGAAAAAACTGTTTTTT. It yields the protein CASSPIGQGRKKLFF. This sequence joins TRBV27 and TRBJ1-4, with 8 positions matching TRBD1. J was trimmed by 9 bases and V by 5 bases; bases with no gene match: 11. Germline V gives CDR1 MNHEY, CDR2 SMNVEV (reference sequence). The CDR3 is 15 amino acids.